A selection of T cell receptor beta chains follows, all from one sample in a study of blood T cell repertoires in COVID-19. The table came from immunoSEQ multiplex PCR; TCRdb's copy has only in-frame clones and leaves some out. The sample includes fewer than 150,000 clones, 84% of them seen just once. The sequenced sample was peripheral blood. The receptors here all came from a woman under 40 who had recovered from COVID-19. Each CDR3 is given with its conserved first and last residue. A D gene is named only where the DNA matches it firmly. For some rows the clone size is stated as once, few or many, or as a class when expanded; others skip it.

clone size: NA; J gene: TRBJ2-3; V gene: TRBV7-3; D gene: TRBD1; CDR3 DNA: TGTGCCAGCAGCGCGGGACAGGCCACAGATACGCAGTATTTT; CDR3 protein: CASSAGQATDTQYF
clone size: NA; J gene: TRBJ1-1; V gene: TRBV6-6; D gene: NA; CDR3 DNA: TGTGCCAGCAGTGCCTGGACAGAGGAGGCTTTCTTT; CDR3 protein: CASSAWTEEAFF
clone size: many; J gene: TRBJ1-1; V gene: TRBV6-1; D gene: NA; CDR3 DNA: TGTGCCAGCAGTGAACGGGAGAACACTGAAGCTTTCTTT; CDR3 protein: CASSERENTEAFF
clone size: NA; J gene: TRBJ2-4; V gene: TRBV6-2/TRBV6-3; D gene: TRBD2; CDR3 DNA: TGTGCCAGCAGTTATTTAGCAGCGGGGGGGCCGGATCGGTACTTC; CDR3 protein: CASSYLAAGGPDRYF
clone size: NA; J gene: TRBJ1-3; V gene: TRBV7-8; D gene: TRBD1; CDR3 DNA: TGTGCCAGCAGCACCGCACAGGGGCTGAGCAACACCATATATTTT; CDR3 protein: CASSTAQGLSNTIYF
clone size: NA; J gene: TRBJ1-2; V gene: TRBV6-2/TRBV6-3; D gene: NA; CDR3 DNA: TGTGCCAGCAGTTCCCAGGGATGGGGCTACACCTTC; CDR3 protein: CASSSQGWGYTF
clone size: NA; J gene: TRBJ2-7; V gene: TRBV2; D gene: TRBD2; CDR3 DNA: TGTGCCAGCAGTGAGGGTTGGGGGGGATTCACCTACGAGCAGTACTTC; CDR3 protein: CASSEGWGGFTYEQYF
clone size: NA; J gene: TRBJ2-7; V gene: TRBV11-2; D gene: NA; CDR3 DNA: TGTGCCAGCAGATCGGGGTTTAACTACGAGCAGTACTTC; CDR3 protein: CASRSGFNYEQYF
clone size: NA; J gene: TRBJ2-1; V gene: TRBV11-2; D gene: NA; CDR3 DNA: TGTGCCAGCAGCTTCACGCTCAGCAATGAGCAGTTCTTC; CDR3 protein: CASSFTLSNEQFF
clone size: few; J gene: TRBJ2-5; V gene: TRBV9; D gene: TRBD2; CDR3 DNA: TGTGCCAGCAGCTACGGACTAGCGGGGGGCAAACAAGAGACCCAGTACTTC; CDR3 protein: CASSYGLAGGKQETQYF
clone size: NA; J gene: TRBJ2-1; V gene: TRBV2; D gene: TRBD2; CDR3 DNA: TGTGCCAGCAGTTGGACTAGCGGGAAAGGGTCCTACAATGAGCAGTTCTTC; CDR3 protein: CASSWTSGKGSYNEQFF
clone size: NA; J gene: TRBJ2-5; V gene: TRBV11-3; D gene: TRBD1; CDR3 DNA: TGTGCCAGCAGCTCGGACAGGGGACAAGAGACCCAGTACTTC; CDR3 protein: CASSSDRGQETQYF
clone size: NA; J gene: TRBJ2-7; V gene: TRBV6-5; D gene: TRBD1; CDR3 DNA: TGTGCCAGCAGTTACTTGGGACAGGGGTACGAGCAGTACTTC; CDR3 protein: CASSYLGQGYEQYF
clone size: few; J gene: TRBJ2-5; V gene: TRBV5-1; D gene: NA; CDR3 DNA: TGCGCCAGCAGATCGGCGGGCACGCTAAGGGAGACCCAGTACTTC; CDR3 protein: CASRSAGTLRETQYF
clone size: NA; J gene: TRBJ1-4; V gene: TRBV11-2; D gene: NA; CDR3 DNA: TGTGCCAGCAGCTTGCTTCCAGGGCACTACGAAAAACTGTTTTTT; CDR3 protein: CASSLLPGHYEKLFF
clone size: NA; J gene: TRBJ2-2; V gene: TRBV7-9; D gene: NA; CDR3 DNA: TGTGCCAGCAACCACCGGGACACCACCACCGGGGAGCTGTTTTTT; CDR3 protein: CASNHRDTTTGELFF
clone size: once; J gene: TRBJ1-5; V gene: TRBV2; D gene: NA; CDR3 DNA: TGTGCCAGCACATCAGGGTTACTGGGGTACAATCAGCCCCAGCATTTT; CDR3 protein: CASTSGLLGYNQPQHF
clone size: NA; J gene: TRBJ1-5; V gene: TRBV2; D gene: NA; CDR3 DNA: TGTGCCAGCAGTGATGCGTTGGGGGGAGGGAATCAGCCCCAGCATTTT; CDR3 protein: CASSDALGGGNQPQHF
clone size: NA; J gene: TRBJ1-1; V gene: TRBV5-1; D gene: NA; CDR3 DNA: TGCGCCAGCAGCTTGGCCAAGGGAGGTCTCACTGAAGCTTTCTTT; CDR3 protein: CASSLAKGGLTEAFF
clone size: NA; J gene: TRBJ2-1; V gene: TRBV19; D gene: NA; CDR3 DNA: TGTGCCAGTAGTATAGATGGTTCGGACAATGAGCAGTTCTTC; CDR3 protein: CASSIDGSDNEQFF
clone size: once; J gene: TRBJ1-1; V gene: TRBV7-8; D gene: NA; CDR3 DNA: TGTGCCAGCAGCCTGGCGGGAATGAACACTGAAGCTTTCTTT; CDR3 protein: CASSLAGMNTEAFF
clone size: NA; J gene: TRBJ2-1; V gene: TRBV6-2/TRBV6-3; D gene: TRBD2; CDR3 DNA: TGTGCCAGCAGTCTAGCGGGGGCTCATGAGCAGTTCTTC; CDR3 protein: CASSLAGAHEQFF
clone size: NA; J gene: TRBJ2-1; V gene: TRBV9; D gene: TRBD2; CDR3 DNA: TGTGCCAGCAGCGTAACTAGCGGGGGGTACAATGAGCAGTTCTTC; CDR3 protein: CASSVTSGGYNEQFF
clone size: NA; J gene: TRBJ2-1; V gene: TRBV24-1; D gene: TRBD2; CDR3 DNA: TGTGCCACCAGTGATCGTCGGGGGGTTCTAGGTGAGCAGTTCTTC; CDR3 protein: CATSDRRGVLGEQFF
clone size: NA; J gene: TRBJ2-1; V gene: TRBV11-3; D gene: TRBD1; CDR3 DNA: TGTGCCAGCAGCCCCAAGTATGGGACAGATTACAATGAGCAGTTCTTC; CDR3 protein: CASSPKYGTDYNEQFF
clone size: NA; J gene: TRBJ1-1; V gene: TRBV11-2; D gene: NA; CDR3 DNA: TGTGCCAGCAGCTCCTCGGGCAGGGTCGGCACTGAAGCTTTCTTT; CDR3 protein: CASSSSGRVGTEAFF
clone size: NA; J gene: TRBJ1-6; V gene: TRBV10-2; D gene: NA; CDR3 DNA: TGCGCCAGCAGTGACTTTCGTAGAGGGTACAATTCACCCCTCCACTTT; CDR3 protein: CASSDFRRGYNSPLHF
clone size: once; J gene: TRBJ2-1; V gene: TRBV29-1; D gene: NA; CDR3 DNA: TGCAGCGCCGGCCCAGGACAGATCAGTTTAAGCTCCTACAATGAGCAGTTCTTC; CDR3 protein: CSAGPGQISLSSYNEQFF
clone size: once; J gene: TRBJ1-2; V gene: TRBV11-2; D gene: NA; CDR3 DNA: TGTGCCAGCAGCCCTTCCGCGACATTTATTAACTATGGCTACACCTTC; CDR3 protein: CASSPSATFINYGYTF
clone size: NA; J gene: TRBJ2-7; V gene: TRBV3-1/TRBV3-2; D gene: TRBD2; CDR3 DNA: TGTGCCAGCAGCTACCGACTAGCGGGAGTTGAAGAGCAGTACTTC; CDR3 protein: CASSYRLAGVEEQYF
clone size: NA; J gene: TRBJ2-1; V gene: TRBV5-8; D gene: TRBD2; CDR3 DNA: TGTGCCAGCAGCTGGGATACTAGCGCCTCTGAGCAGTTCTTC; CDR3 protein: CASSWDTSASEQFF
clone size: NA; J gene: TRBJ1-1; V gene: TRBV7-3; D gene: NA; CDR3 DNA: TGTGCCAGCAGCTCGGCGACAGTGCGTACTTCGAACACTGAAGCTTTCTTT; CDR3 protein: CASSSATVRTSNTEAFF
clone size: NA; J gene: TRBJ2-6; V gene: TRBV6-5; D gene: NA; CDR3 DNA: TGTGCCAGCACGCGTGATGGGGCCAACGTCCTGACTTTC; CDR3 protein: CASTRDGANVLTF
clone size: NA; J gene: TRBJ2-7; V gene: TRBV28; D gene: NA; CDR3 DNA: TGTGCCAGCAGTCTAAACGAGCAGTACTTC; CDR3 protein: CASSLNEQYF
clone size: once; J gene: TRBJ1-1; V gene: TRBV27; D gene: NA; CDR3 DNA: TGTGCCAGCAGTTTAGACAGGAACACTGAAGCTTTCTTT; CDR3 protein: CASSLDRNTEAFF
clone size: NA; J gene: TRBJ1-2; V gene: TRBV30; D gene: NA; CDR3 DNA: TGTGCCTGGAGTGTAGGAGGGTCCCACAATGGCTACACCTTC; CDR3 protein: CAWSVGGSHNGYTF
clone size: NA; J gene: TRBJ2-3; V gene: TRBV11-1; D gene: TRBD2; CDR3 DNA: TGTGCCAGCAGGACAGCGGGAGGGACAGATACGCAGTATTTT; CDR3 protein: CASRTAGGTDTQYF
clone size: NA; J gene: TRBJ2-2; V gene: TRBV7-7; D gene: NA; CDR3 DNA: TGTGCTAGCAGCCCTAGGGGGGGCCAGAACACCGGGGAGCTGTTTTTT; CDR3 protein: CASSPRGGQNTGELFF
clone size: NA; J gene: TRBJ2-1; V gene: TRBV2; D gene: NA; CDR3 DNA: TGTGCCAGCCCCTTATCCGGGTTTCCCTACAATGAGCAGTTCTTC; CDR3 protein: CASPLSGFPYNEQFF
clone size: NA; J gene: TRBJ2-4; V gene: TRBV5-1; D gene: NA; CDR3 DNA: TGCGCCAGCAGCCTGGACGAGATAGCCAAAAACATTCAGTACTTC; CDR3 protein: CASSLDEIAKNIQYF
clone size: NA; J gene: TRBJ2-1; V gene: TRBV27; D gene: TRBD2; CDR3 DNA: TGTGCCAGCAGTTCCGTCGGACTAGCGGGAGGCGATGAGCAGTTCTTC; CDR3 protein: CASSSVGLAGGDEQFF